Listed below are T cell receptor beta chains from one sample, sequenced in a study of breast tumors, draining lymph nodes, adjacent tissues. TCRdb reanalysed the multiplex PCR reads using MiXCR and keeps one entry per CDR3 protein. The sample yields approximately 100,000 distinct CDR3 sequences, about 29% seen once. Sequencing input: axillary lymph node tissue. These receptors originate from a female donor with breast cancer. Some clones in this sample may be carry-over from other donors' samples. CDR3s include the opening cysteine and the closing phenylalanine or tryptophan. The order of the fields is D gene, J gene, clone size, V gene, CDR3 DNA, CDR3 protein. A D gene is named only where the DNA matches it firmly. Clone size is given for some rows only: seen once, a few or many times, or a class if the clone is expanded.

d_call: -
j_call: TRBJ1-1
clone_size: -
v_call: TRBV6-5
cdr3_nt: TGTGCCAGCAGTTCAACCCCCGGGCTGAACACTGAAGCTTTCTTT
cdr3_aa: CASSSTPGLNTEAFF

d_call: -
j_call: TRBJ1-1
clone_size: -
v_call: TRBV7-8
cdr3_nt: TGTGCCAGCAGCTACAGGACAGACACTGAAGCTTTCTTT
cdr3_aa: CASSYRTDTEAFF

d_call: TRBD1
j_call: TRBJ2-1
clone_size: many
v_call: TRBV6-6
cdr3_nt: TGTGCCAGCAGTTCAGAGACAGGGGACGTTAGTAATGAGCAGTTCTTC
cdr3_aa: CASSSETGDVSNEQFF

d_call: TRBD1
j_call: TRBJ2-2
clone_size: many
v_call: TRBV7-2
cdr3_nt: TGTGCCAGCAGATGGAACAGGGGGCCGGCCGGGGAGCTGTTTTTT
cdr3_aa: CASRWNRGPAGELFF

d_call: -
j_call: TRBJ2-7
clone_size: many
v_call: TRBV28
cdr3_nt: TGTGCCAGCAGTCGCCCCCTCTTCGAGCAGTACTTC
cdr3_aa: CASSRPLFEQYF

d_call: TRBD1
j_call: TRBJ1-1
clone_size: -
v_call: TRBV9
cdr3_nt: TGTGCCAGCAGCCCAACAGGGGGCGATGGCGCTTTCTTT
cdr3_aa: CASSPTGGDGAFF

d_call: -
j_call: TRBJ2-6
clone_size: few
v_call: TRBV6-5
cdr3_nt: TGTGCCAGCAGTCCGACATTCTCTGGGGCCAACGTCCTGACTTTC
cdr3_aa: CASSPTFSGANVLTF

d_call: -
j_call: TRBJ2-3
clone_size: -
v_call: TRBV7-2
cdr3_nt: TGTGCCAGCGGTGGCGGCACGGATACGCAGTATTTT
cdr3_aa: CASGGGTDTQYF

d_call: TRBD1
j_call: TRBJ2-1
clone_size: once
v_call: TRBV27
cdr3_nt: TGTGCCAGCAGTCCATCGGGCCGACAGGGGGCCTACAATGAGCAGTTCTTC
cdr3_aa: CASSPSGRQGAYNEQFF

d_call: TRBD2
j_call: TRBJ2-1
clone_size: -
v_call: TRBV6-2/TRBV6-3
cdr3_nt: TGTGCCAGCAGTCACCCTGGACTAGCGGTAAACAATGAGCAGTTCTTC
cdr3_aa: CASSHPGLAVNNEQFF

d_call: -
j_call: TRBJ2-1
clone_size: many
v_call: TRBV7-9
cdr3_nt: TGTGCCAGCAGCTTAGAACAGTATTCCTACAATGAGCAGTTCTTC
cdr3_aa: CASSLEQYSYNEQFF

d_call: -
j_call: TRBJ1-4
clone_size: many
v_call: TRBV7-9
cdr3_nt: TGTGCCAGCAGCTTAAATGGGGGTAATGAAAAACTGTTTTTT
cdr3_aa: CASSLNGGNEKLFF

d_call: TRBD1
j_call: TRBJ1-2
clone_size: many
v_call: TRBV27
cdr3_nt: TGTGCCAGCAGACGGACAGGGGGCCAGGGGAACTATGGCTACACCTTC
cdr3_aa: CASRRTGGQGNYGYTF

d_call: -
j_call: TRBJ2-3
clone_size: many
v_call: TRBV10-2
cdr3_nt: TGCGCCAGCACGGACAGCTTCACAGATACGCAGTATTTT
cdr3_aa: CASTDSFTDTQYF

d_call: TRBD1
j_call: TRBJ2-7
clone_size: many
v_call: TRBV11-2
cdr3_nt: TGTGCCAGCAGCACGACAGGGGACGAGCAGTACTTC
cdr3_aa: CASSTTGDEQYF

d_call: TRBD1
j_call: TRBJ2-3
clone_size: many
v_call: TRBV5-4
cdr3_nt: TGTGCCAGCAGCGCAGGACAGGGAGGTTCTAGCACAGATACGCAGTATTTT
cdr3_aa: CASSAGQGGSSTDTQYF

d_call: -
j_call: TRBJ1-2
clone_size: many
v_call: TRBV5-6
cdr3_nt: TGTGCCAGCAGCCCTTTTATACAGGGCCCCTATGGCTACACCTTC
cdr3_aa: CASSPFIQGPYGYTF

d_call: TRBD1
j_call: TRBJ2-6
clone_size: many
v_call: TRBV7-8
cdr3_nt: TGTGCCAGCAGCCCCCGAAACCCCACAGGGGACTCTGGGGCCAACGTCCTGACTTTC
cdr3_aa: CASSPRNPTGDSGANVLTF

d_call: -
j_call: TRBJ2-5
clone_size: -
v_call: TRBV24-1
cdr3_nt: TGTGCCACCAGTGATTTGGACGCAACCCAAGAGACCCAGTACTTC
cdr3_aa: CATSDLDATQETQYF

d_call: -
j_call: TRBJ2-5
clone_size: many
v_call: TRBV11-3
cdr3_nt: TGTGCCAGCAGCTTAGGCGGGGGCAGGGAGACCCAGTACTTC
cdr3_aa: CASSLGGGRETQYF

d_call: -
j_call: TRBJ1-2
clone_size: many
v_call: TRBV6-4
cdr3_nt: TGTGCCAGCAGCGACAAATTCTCCGGCGGCTACACCTTC
cdr3_aa: CASSDKFSGGYTF

d_call: TRBD1
j_call: TRBJ1-5
clone_size: -
v_call: TRBV4-1
cdr3_nt: TGCGCCAGCAGCCAAGAGGGGACAGGGGGCAGCCAGCCCCAGCATTTT
cdr3_aa: CASSQEGTGGSQPQHF

d_call: TRBD1
j_call: TRBJ2-1
clone_size: many
v_call: TRBV6-6
cdr3_nt: TGTGCCAGCATAGAAGGTGGGACAGGCGTCTACAATGAGCAGTTCTTC
cdr3_aa: CASIEGGTGVYNEQFF

d_call: -
j_call: TRBJ2-2
clone_size: many
v_call: TRBV10-3
cdr3_nt: TGTGCCATCAAGGGAAGCCCGGGACAGAACACCGGGGAGCTGTTTTTT
cdr3_aa: CAIKGSPGQNTGELFF

d_call: TRBD2
j_call: TRBJ2-7
clone_size: many
v_call: TRBV29-1
cdr3_nt: TGCAGCGTCACGGGAGGGGGGTACGAGCAGTACTTC
cdr3_aa: CSVTGGGYEQYF

d_call: TRBD2
j_call: TRBJ2-1
clone_size: -
v_call: TRBV5-4
cdr3_nt: TGTGCCAGCAGCTTGGACCCTAGCGGGGACAATGAGCAGTTCTTC
cdr3_aa: CASSLDPSGDNEQFF

d_call: -
j_call: TRBJ2-6
clone_size: many
v_call: TRBV5-4
cdr3_nt: TGTGCCAGCAGCCCTAATACTCGCTCTGGGGCCAACGTCCTGACTTTC
cdr3_aa: CASSPNTRSGANVLTF

d_call: -
j_call: TRBJ2-7
clone_size: many
v_call: TRBV20-1
cdr3_nt: TGCAGTGCTAGAGATCAGGGTTCCGAGCAGTACTTC
cdr3_aa: CSARDQGSEQYF

d_call: -
j_call: TRBJ1-1
clone_size: few
v_call: TRBV9
cdr3_nt: TGTGCCAGCAGCGGGGGGCCGAACACTGAAGCTTTCTTT
cdr3_aa: CASSGGPNTEAFF

d_call: TRBD1
j_call: TRBJ1-6
clone_size: -
v_call: TRBV2
cdr3_nt: TGTGCCAGCAGTTGGACTAGCGGGACAGCTAATTCACCCCTCCACTTT
cdr3_aa: CASSWTSGTANSPLHF

d_call: TRBD1
j_call: TRBJ2-7
clone_size: many
v_call: TRBV12-5
cdr3_nt: TGTGCTAGTGCCTCCCTGACAGGGGGCGAGCAGTACTTC
cdr3_aa: CASASLTGGEQYF

d_call: -
j_call: TRBJ2-3
clone_size: many
v_call: TRBV12-3/TRBV12-4
cdr3_nt: TGTGCATCGGACAGCAGGTCCACGGTGGATACGCAGTATTTT
cdr3_aa: CASDSRSTVDTQYF

d_call: -
j_call: TRBJ2-2
clone_size: many
v_call: TRBV7-9
cdr3_nt: TGTGCCAGCAGCCCCCGGGACGCCATGAACACCGGGGAGCTGTTTTTT
cdr3_aa: CASSPRDAMNTGELFF

d_call: TRBD1
j_call: TRBJ1-1
clone_size: few
v_call: TRBV6-1
cdr3_nt: TGTGCCAGCAGTGAATTGCACAGGGGGAACACTGAAGCTTTCTTT
cdr3_aa: CASSELHRGNTEAFF

d_call: -
j_call: TRBJ2-1
clone_size: many
v_call: TRBV2
cdr3_nt: TGTGCCAGCAGTGAAAGGGCCTCGAGCGTGCATGAGCAGTTCTTC
cdr3_aa: CASSERASSVHEQFF

d_call: -
j_call: TRBJ2-3
clone_size: many
v_call: TRBV19
cdr3_nt: TGTGCCAGTAGTATGGGTAGACCTCTTCTCACAGATACGCAGTATTTT
cdr3_aa: CASSMGRPLLTDTQYF

d_call: -
j_call: TRBJ2-3
clone_size: -
v_call: TRBV29-1
cdr3_nt: TGCAGCGTTGAAGATCGGGCGGGCCCCACGAATACGCAGTATTTT
cdr3_aa: CSVEDRAGPTNTQYF

d_call: TRBD2
j_call: TRBJ2-5
clone_size: many
v_call: TRBV6-5
cdr3_nt: TGTGCCAGCAGTTACGTGAGGAGAAGCGGGGGGGGAGAGACCCAGTACTTC
cdr3_aa: CASSYVRRSGGGETQYF

d_call: -
j_call: TRBJ2-3
clone_size: many
v_call: TRBV19
cdr3_nt: TGTGCCAGTAGTTTGCAAGGATCAGGCACAGATACGCAGTATTTT
cdr3_aa: CASSLQGSGTDTQYF

d_call: TRBD2
j_call: TRBJ2-1
clone_size: many
v_call: TRBV3-1
cdr3_nt: TGTGCCAGCAGCCTAACGATGGGACTAGCGGGAAACAATGAGCAGTTCTTC
cdr3_aa: CASSLTMGLAGNNEQFF

d_call: -
j_call: TRBJ2-3
clone_size: many
v_call: TRBV7-3
cdr3_nt: TGTGCCAGCAGCCGAGACAGTGTTACGCAGTATTTT
cdr3_aa: CASSRDSVTQYF

d_call: -
j_call: TRBJ2-2
clone_size: many
v_call: TRBV7-3
cdr3_nt: TGTGCCAGCAGCTTAAGCGGGGCGGCGGGCACCGGGGAGCTGTTTTTT
cdr3_aa: CASSLSGAAGTGELFF

d_call: -
j_call: TRBJ2-3
clone_size: -
v_call: TRBV5-4
cdr3_nt: TGTGCCAGCAGCTTGGCGGGGGCCACAGATACGCAGTATTTT
cdr3_aa: CASSLAGATDTQYF

d_call: TRBD2
j_call: TRBJ2-1
clone_size: many
v_call: TRBV11-2
cdr3_nt: TGTGCCAGCAGCTTAGGGCTAGCGGGAGTTTATGAGCAGTTCTTC
cdr3_aa: CASSLGLAGVYEQFF

d_call: -
j_call: TRBJ1-2
clone_size: many
v_call: TRBV5-8
cdr3_nt: TGTGCCAGCAGCTTAGGGATATACTATGGCTACACCTTC
cdr3_aa: CASSLGIYYGYTF

d_call: -
j_call: TRBJ1-4
clone_size: many
v_call: TRBV20-1
cdr3_nt: TGCAGTGCTCAGCCTGAACTGGGGGGCTGGGTTGAAAAACTGTTTTTT
cdr3_aa: CSAQPELGGWVEKLFF

d_call: -
j_call: TRBJ1-6
clone_size: -
v_call: TRBV10-3
cdr3_nt: TGTGCCATCAGTGAGTCACGGCCGGACTCCTTAACCCTCCACTTT
cdr3_aa: CAISESRPDSLTLHF

d_call: TRBD2
j_call: TRBJ2-3
clone_size: many
v_call: TRBV19
cdr3_nt: TGTGCCAGTAACCCGGGACTAGCGGGAGGAAGTACGCAGTATTTT
cdr3_aa: CASNPGLAGGSTQYF

d_call: -
j_call: TRBJ1-5
clone_size: many
v_call: TRBV20-1
cdr3_nt: TGCAGTGCTAGATGGGCAGCCAATCAGCCCCAGCATTTT
cdr3_aa: CSARWAANQPQHF

d_call: TRBD2
j_call: TRBJ2-1
clone_size: -
v_call: TRBV2
cdr3_nt: TGTGCCAGCTGCCTAGCGGGAGGGCGGGAAGGACAGGTCTTC
cdr3_aa: CASCLAGGREGQVF

d_call: TRBD2
j_call: TRBJ2-5
clone_size: -
v_call: TRBV7-2
cdr3_nt: TGTGCCAGCAGCTTAGGTCGGGGAGGGTACCAAGAGACCCAGTACTTC
cdr3_aa: CASSLGRGGYQETQYF

d_call: -
j_call: TRBJ2-5
clone_size: many
v_call: TRBV5-6
cdr3_nt: TGTGCCAGCAGCCAGGGACTGTGGGGAGAGACCCAGTACTTC
cdr3_aa: CASSQGLWGETQYF

d_call: -
j_call: TRBJ1-2
clone_size: many
v_call: TRBV5-4
cdr3_nt: TGTGCCAGCAGTTCTAGGGGCGCGGATGGCTACACCTTC
cdr3_aa: CASSSRGADGYTF

d_call: -
j_call: TRBJ1-6
clone_size: many
v_call: TRBV20-1
cdr3_nt: TGCAGTGCTAGATGGGGAGACAGACCTAATTCACCCCTCCACTTT
cdr3_aa: CSARWGDRPNSPLHF

d_call: TRBD1
j_call: TRBJ1-3
clone_size: once
v_call: TRBV12-3/TRBV12-4
cdr3_nt: TGTGCCAACAGTAGCCGGGGGGGTCCGGGACAGGCAGGAAACACCATATATTTT
cdr3_aa: CANSSRGGPGQAGNTIYF